One sample yielded the 5 T cell receptor beta chains listed below, sequenced in a study of memory CD8 T cells in hepatitis C reinfection. The time point here: peak reinfection, 3 to 8 weeks after reinfection detection. TCR sequencing was done directly ex vivo on sorted cells, without expansion in vitro. Sequenced by immunoSEQ multiplex PCR; TCRdb stores in-frame clones only, minus some. The sample yields 35,000 to 50,000 clones, 70% to 90% seen once. Sequencing used naive CD8+ T cells sorted from blood. These receptors originate from a man younger than 35 with hepatitis C virus infection.

CDR3 nucleotide sequence: TGTGCCAGCAGCGTAGGGACAGGGCTTGGAAACACCATATATTTT. Protein sequence: CASSVGTGLGNTIYF. J is TRBJ1-3 and V is TRBV9; 8 bases line up with TRBD1. The CDR3 is 15 amino acids. Losses at the gene ends were 0 bases for V and 3 bases for J; bases not matched to a gene: 2. The V gene's germline CDR1 is SGDLS and CDR2 YYNGEE.

The J gene is TRBJ2-1, the V gene TRBV28, with a tentative D call TRBD2 (7 bases). V dropped 4 bases and J dropped 4 bases, with 14 bases sitting between them. The CDR3 is made up of 15 amino acids. Germline CDR1 reads MDHEN; CDR2 reads SYDVKM. The CDR3 region is CASSWAGDIYNEQFF. The CDR3 DNA is TGTGCCAGCAGTTGGGCGGGGGACATATACAATGAGCAGTTCTTC.

In this sample, this clone turned up a few times. This chain links TRBV2 with TRBJ2-7; a possible D gene is TRBD2 (5 bases). The V gene's germline CDR1 is SNHLY and CDR2 FYNNEI. This CDR3 contains 15 residues. Trimming stripped 6 bases from V and 2 bases from J, with 17 bases between. The CDR3 DNA follows: TGTGCCAGCAGCCGATCATCGGAGGTACCCTACGAGCAGTACGTC. Amino acid sequence: CASSRSSEVPYEQYV.

V gene TRBV4-1 combines with J gene TRBJ2-1; 8 bases line up with TRBD2. CDR1 and CDR2 from the germline V gene are MGHRA and YSYEKL. The V and J ends lost 3 bases and 4 bases, in that order; junction bases with no gene match: 5. CDR3 size: 15 residues. The CDR3 DNA is TGCGCCAGCAGCCAGATTAGCGGGACTTACAATGAGCAGTTCTTC. Translated: CASSQISGTYNEQFF.

This clone has just one count. The rearrangement uses TRBV11-2 and TRBJ2-5; 7 positions agree with TRBD1. V shed 1 base, J shed 5 bases, and the junction held 10 bases outside the gene matches. The CDR3 extends over 16 amino acids. Per the germline V gene, CDR1 is SGHAT and CDR2 is FQNNGV. CDR3 nucleotides: TGTGCCAGCAGCTTAGGGCAGACAGGGTCTGGGGAGACCCAGTACTTC. This sequence encodes CASSLGQTGSGETQYF.